Listed below are T cell receptor beta chains from one sample, sequenced in a study of shared clonotypes between healthy human individuals. Assay used: immunoSEQ multiplex PCR; TCRdb lists only in-frame clones, some missing. Among 650,000 to 750,000 clones listed, approximately 75% were seen once. Input material: memory CD4+ T cells sorted from blood. Receptor source: a woman between 25 and 40 years old in good health. Each CDR3 is given with its conserved first and last residue. The D gene is left open where the match is weak. The size of a clone is reported for some rows only, either as once, few or many, or as a class for expanded clones.

d_gene	abundance	v_gene	j_gene	CDR3nt	CDR3aa
TRBD2	.	TRBV27	TRBJ2-1	TGTGCCAGCAAAGCTAGCGGGGTTTACAATGAGCAGTTCTTC	CASKASGVYNEQFF
.	few	TRBV28	TRBJ1-2	TGTGCCAGCAGTTTACGCCCGGAATGGGGCTACACCTTC	CASSLRPEWGYTF
TRBD1	.	TRBV29-1	TRBJ1-2	TGCAGCGTTTCCGTTCGGCAGGGGGACTTCCTTAACTATGGCTACACCTTC	CSVSVRQGDFLNYGYTF
.	.	TRBV14	TRBJ2-2	TGTGCCAGCAGCCAGACCTGGGGAGCCGGGGAGCTGTTTTTT	CASSQTWGAGELFF
.	.	TRBV4-2	TRBJ1-6	TGTGCCAGCAGCCGACGAGGGCCACGGGAGGATTCACCCCTCCACTTT	CASSRRGPREDSPLHF
.	.	TRBV27	TRBJ1-1	TGTGCCAGCAGTTTATCGAGGGGGGCTGAAGCTTTCTTT	CASSLSRGAEAFF
.	few	TRBV5-1	TRBJ1-1	TGCGCCAGCAGCTTGGGGCAAGAGGGTTACACTGAAGCTTTCTTT	CASSLGQEGYTEAFF
.	.	TRBV28	TRBJ1-1	TGTGCCAGCAGCCCCACACCGAACACTGAAGCTTTCTTT	CASSPTPNTEAFF
.	.	TRBV19	TRBJ2-7	TGTGCCAGTAGTATAGATCGAGGTGGCAGCACCTACGAGCAGTACTTC	CASSIDRGGSTYEQYF
.	.	TRBV6-5	TRBJ1-1	TGTGCCAGCCAACGAGGGGTCGAGACTGAAGCTTTCTTT	CASQRGVETEAFF
.	once	TRBV19	TRBJ1-1	TGTGCCAGTATTTCTAGTTTGAACACTGAAGCTTTCTTT	CASISSLNTEAFF
.	.	TRBV27	TRBJ1-5	TGTGCCAGCAGTTTGACACCAGATAGCAATCAGCCCCAGCATTTT	CASSLTPDSNQPQHF
.	.	TRBV28	TRBJ2-4	TGTGCCAGCGGAAAAAGTGGGTTTGGGAACATTCAGTACTTC	CASGKSGFGNIQYF
TRBD1	.	TRBV30	TRBJ2-3	TGTGCCTGTGACTCCCGGGACAGGGGGGGAGATACGCAGTATTTT	CACDSRDRGGDTQYF
.	.	TRBV7-9	TRBJ1-1	TGTGCCAGCAGCGGGGACACACTGAACACTGAAGCTTTCTTT	CASSGDTLNTEAFF
TRBD1	.	TRBV4-1	TRBJ1-4	TGCGCCAGCAGCCAAGGTTTACAGGGGTGGAATGAAAAACTGTTTTTT	CASSQGLQGWNEKLFF
.	few	TRBV7-2	TRBJ2-3	TGTGCCAGCAGGGGTGAAGCAGATACGCAGTATTTT	CASRGEADTQYF
.	.	TRBV10-1	TRBJ1-1	TGCGCCAGCACTCAGGCCATAGGCACTGAAGCTTTCTTT	CASTQAIGTEAFF
.	few	TRBV18	TRBJ2-7	TGTGCCAGCTCGCCTCGAGGGGACTACGAGCAGTACTTC	CASSPRGDYEQYF
.	few	TRBV7-8	TRBJ1-2	TGTGCCAGCAGCTTAGCGCCAGGAGCCTATGGCTACACCTTC	CASSLAPGAYGYTF
TRBD1	.	TRBV28	TRBJ1-3	TGTGCCAGCAGTTCCCCCAGGGGGCCCCACTCTGGAAACACCATATATTTT	CASSSPRGPHSGNTIYF
.	many	TRBV6-6	TRBJ2-7	TGTGCCAGCAGTTCAGGGACTGGGTACGAGCAGTACTTC	CASSSGTGYEQYF
.	.	TRBV28	TRBJ1-5	TGTGCCAGCAGTCTTGTGGAGCCCCAGCATTTT	CASSLVEPQHF
.	.	TRBV19	TRBJ1-5	TGTGCCAGTGCTGGGGGAGGGCCGGGGCCCCAGCATTTT	CASAGGGPGPQHF
.	.	TRBV11-2	TRBJ1-3	TGTGCCAGCACCACATTCGAAGGGGGTGGAAACACCATATATTTT	CASTTFEGGGNTIYF
.	.	TRBV18	TRBJ1-5	TGTGCCAGCTCACGTGTAGCCGGTATTAGCAATCAGCCCCAGCATTTT	CASSRVAGISNQPQHF
.	.	TRBV6-5	TRBJ1-1	TGTGCCAGCAGTTCAGGACAGAGGATGAACACTGAAGCTTTCTTT	CASSSGQRMNTEAFF
TRBD1	.	TRBV6-1	TRBJ2-7	TGTGCCAGCAGTGAAACTACAGGGGAGAGCGAGCAGTACTTC	CASSETTGESEQYF
.	.	TRBV2	TRBJ2-7	TGTGCCAGCAGTGGAGGGTTGAATAGGTACGAGCAGTACTTC	CASSGGLNRYEQYF
TRBD2	.	TRBV18	TRBJ2-7	TGTGCCAGCTCACCTAGTAGCGGGACCTCCTACGAGCAGTACTTC	CASSPSSGTSYEQYF
.	.	TRBV29-1	TRBJ2-2	TGCAGCGTTCTTGGGACACAGAACACCGGGGAGCTGTTTTTT	CSVLGTQNTGELFF
.	.	TRBV7-9	TRBJ2-2	TGTGCCAGCAGCCCAGGACTTAACGTAGACACCGGGGAGCTGTTTTTT	CASSPGLNVDTGELFF
TRBD1	few	TRBV5-1	TRBJ2-7	TGCGCCAGCAGCGGGGGCAGGGGGTCCTACGAGCAGTACTTC	CASSGGRGSYEQYF
TRBD1	few	TRBV18	TRBJ1-1	TGTGCCAGCTCACCCGACAGGGGAGCTTTCTTT	CASSPDRGAFF
TRBD2	.	TRBV9	TRBJ2-3	TGTGCCAGCAGTGGACTAGCGGGTTCCACAGATACGCAGTATTTT	CASSGLAGSTDTQYF
.	.	TRBV7-2	TRBJ1-5	TGTGCCAGCAGCCGGGACTCCCTTAGCAATCAGCCCCAGCATTTT	CASSRDSLSNQPQHF
TRBD1	.	TRBV19	TRBJ2-2	TGTGCCAGTAGTTTCCACAGGGGTCGTAGCGGGGAGCTGTTTTTT	CASSFHRGRSGELFF
TRBD2	.	TRBV4-1	TRBJ2-5	TGCGCCAGCAGCCCTTACTTAGGGGCGGGAGGCGAGACCCAGTACTTC	CASSPYLGAGGETQYF
.	.	TRBV7-8	TRBJ2-1	TGTGCCAGCAGCTTACCGGACGGCCACTCCTACAATGAGCAGTTCTTC	CASSLPDGHSYNEQFF
.	.	TRBV19	TRBJ1-5	TGTGCCAGTAGTATAATGGGACGGATTAGCAATCAGCCCCAGCATTTT	CASSIMGRISNQPQHF
.	few	TRBV28	TRBJ1-2	TGTGCCAGTTGCCCTGGTGGGACTAACTATGGCTACACCTTC	CASCPGGTNYGYTF
TRBD1	.	TRBV19	TRBJ1-3	TGTGCCAGTAGTGACAGGGGTACTGGAAACACCATATATTTT	CASSDRGTGNTIYF
TRBD2	.	TRBV10-3	TRBJ2-1	TGTGCCATCAAGCGAAGCGGGAGTTACAATGAGCAGTTCTTC	CAIKRSGSYNEQFF
TRBD2	.	TRBV9	TRBJ2-2	TGTGCCAGCAGTTCTTCCCGTTCGGGGGGACGCAATTCCCTGAACACCGGGGAGCTGTTTTTT	CASSSSRSGGRNSLNTGELFF
.	.	TRBV2	TRBJ1-4	TGTGCCAGTTCCGGGGGGCGATCAGGTGAAAAACTGTTTTTT	CASSGGRSGEKLFF
.	few	TRBV5-1	TRBJ1-1	TGCGCCAGCAGCATGGAAGGGCGTGGAACTGAAGCTTTCTTT	CASSMEGRGTEAFF
TRBD2	.	TRBV5-4	TRBJ2-2	TGTGCCAGCAGCAGTGGGACTAGCGGCACCGGGGAGCTGTTTTTT	CASSSGTSGTGELFF
.	.	TRBV29-1	TRBJ1-2	TGCAGCGTTGAGTCGGCGATTGCCTCGTTCGGCTACACCTTC	CSVESAIASFGYTF
.	once	TRBV28	TRBJ1-4	TGTGCCAGCAGTCTACCGGGACAAGCTCGGAAACTGTTTTTT	CASSLPGQARKLFF
.	.	TRBV7-2	TRBJ2-5	TGTGCCAGCAGCTTCCCTGGGTTTTGGGGCAAGTACTTC	CASSFPGFWGKYF
TRBD2	.	TRBV19	TRBJ2-2	TGTGCCAGTAGTATAGGGGCTAGCGGGAGAAGGAACACCGGGGAGCTGTTTTTT	CASSIGASGRRNTGELFF
TRBD2	.	TRBV29-1	TRBJ2-1	TGCAGCGTCGCTCCGGGACTAGCGGGAGGCAATGAGCAGTTCTTC	CSVAPGLAGGNEQFF